The clone carrying this TCR beta chain was observed a handful of times. The library targeted TCRbeta and was prepared with unique molecular identifiers. TCRdb re-derived calls from the PCR reads in MiXCR, one entry per CDR3 protein. Of 420,000 or so distinct CDR3 sequences in the sample, 9.5% to 13% were seen once. These data are taken from a study of T-cell reconstitution after alpha-beta-depleted transplantation in children. This CDR3 comprises 12 residues. Looked up from germline, CDR1 is DFQATT and CDR2 is SNEGSKA (reference sequence). This sequence joins TRBV20-1 and TRBJ1-2; tentative D call: TRBD1 (6 bases). The clonotype comes from a human donor who donated a stem cell graft to a child with acute myeloid leukemia. Sequenced material: PBMCs from the stem cell graft donor, taken from the stem cell graft. The CDR3 nucleotides read TGCAACGCTGGTGGGGGGGCCGATGGCTACACCTTC. It is translated as CNAGGGADGYTF.